This TCR beta chain was sequenced during a study of T cell responses to AZD1222 COVID-19 vaccine. Study details: Second-dose intervals near 4 or 12 weeks were combined.

Germline lookup yields CDR1 SNHLY and CDR2 FYNNEI. Trimming pared 8 bases from V and 1 base from J, leaving 11 bases between. There are 13 residues in the CDR3. As regards this clone: The antigen remains undetermined.

Generated by immunoSEQ multiplex PCR, the TCRdb table keeps only in-frame clones and is missing some. Here the sample spans about 120,000 clones, around 89% being singletons. Study-wide points: Repertoire samples came only from after the peak T cell response. CD4 TCRs linked to vaccination spanned spike, dominating at 160-218 and 743-854.

Material: peripheral blood, obtained on day 0 of AZD1222 vaccination. The origin of this receptor is an adult in good health. V gene TRBV2 combines with J gene TRBJ1-1, with D hard to call. The CDR3 bases are TGTGCCAGCCTCCAGGAGGGGAACACTGAAGCTTTCTTT. Its protein is CASLQEGNTEAFF.